This is a list of T cell receptor beta chains from one sample in a study of cytomegalovirus exposure and HLA in healthy donors. Sequencing used immunoSEQ multiplex PCR; TCRdb keeps in-frame clones, though not all of them. The sample contains 180,000 or so clones, about 88% of which appear only once. The source material was PBMCs. All receptors derive from a woman aged 25 to 39 in good health and CMV-seronegative. The conserved cysteine and the conserved F or W are not part of the CDR3 here.

V gene	J gene	CDR3 protein
TRBV7-9	TRBJ2-2	ASRDSYTGELF
TRBV18	TRBJ1-1	ASSRHEGVSTEAF
TRBV5-1	TRBJ2-3	ASSLGERGSTDTQY
TRBV27	TRBJ2-5	ASMRQGSRETQY
TRBV5-1	TRBJ2-1	ASSWLAGGAYNEQF
TRBV5-1	TRBJ1-2	ASSLGSGGYGYT
TRBV6-5	TRBJ2-2	ASSYHPSVSTGELF
TRBV9	TRBJ2-3	ASTLGSVGTDTQY
TRBV21-1	TRBJ1-2	ASSRST
TRBV4-1	TRBJ2-1	ASSQDRGSYNEQF
TRBV7-9	TRBJ1-1	ASSAGPLNTEAF
TRBV6-1	TRBJ2-1	ASSAGLVNEQF
TRBV6-5	TRBJ2-7	ASSSLYEQY
TRBV28	TRBJ2-1	ASSFLLADHNEQF
TRBV11-3	TRBJ2-1	ASSGSGRNEQF
TRBV7-3	TRBJ2-2	ASGKAGPGELF
TRBV18	TRBJ2-2	ASSVAVNTGELF
TRBV28	TRBJ2-5	ASSLTGETQY
TRBV30	TRBJ1-1	AWRTGTVATEAF
TRBV10-3	TRBJ2-7	AISPQGDRGYEQY
TRBV6-6	TRBJ2-5	ASSNLQRAPRGTQY
TRBV6-1	TRBJ2-1	ASSERGSGNEQF
TRBV2	TRBJ2-5	ASSAPGAPQETQY
TRBV7-9	TRBJ2-7	ASSFGAGLYEQY
TRBV5-7	TRBJ2-1	ASMEGFGYNEQF
TRBV7-2	TRBJ2-7	ASSLIGLVGEQY
TRBV27	TRBJ2-7	ASSPLTSGSYEQY
TRBV7-8	TRBJ1-5	ASSEWKSGNQPQH
TRBV10-3	TRBJ2-7	AISEPKGTGPYEQY
TRBV27	TRBJ2-7	ASSRTGFDYEQY
TRBV5-1	TRBJ1-2	ASSSEGTGLGYT
TRBV9	TRBJ2-1	ASTPEGLAAYNEQF
TRBV5-1	-	ASSSITESEQY
TRBV6-5	TRBJ1-4	ASSSRQGSTNEKLF
TRBV27	TRBJ2-1	ASTPGVASYNEQF
TRBV18	TRBJ2-5	ASSPLAGEGQETQY
TRBV25-1	TRBJ2-7	ASMRDTSYEQY
TRBV5-3	TRBJ1-5	ARSLGAHGNQPQH
TRBV28	TRBJ1-2	ASRTLGQGYLRNYGYT
TRBV28	TRBJ1-1	ASSPPLGPEAF
TRBV4-2	TRBJ2-7	ASSRIAGEYSYEQY
TRBV29-1	TRBJ2-7	SVGPQGLEQY
TRBV5-1	TRBJ2-1	ASSLGLADYNEQF
TRBV7-6	TRBJ2-2	ASSLGGGRANTGELF
TRBV30	TRBJ1-4	AWSEENNEKLF
TRBV19	TRBJ1-5	ASSRGQYNQPQH
TRBV5-1	TRBJ2-7	ASSLLQGNYEQY
TRBV6-1	TRBJ2-7	ASSLTTSGLYEQY
TRBV19	TRBJ1-5	ASSLTGNQPQH
TRBV5-6	TRBJ2-2	ASSLQGNTGELF
TRBV10-2	TRBJ1-1	ASRGAGLNTEAF